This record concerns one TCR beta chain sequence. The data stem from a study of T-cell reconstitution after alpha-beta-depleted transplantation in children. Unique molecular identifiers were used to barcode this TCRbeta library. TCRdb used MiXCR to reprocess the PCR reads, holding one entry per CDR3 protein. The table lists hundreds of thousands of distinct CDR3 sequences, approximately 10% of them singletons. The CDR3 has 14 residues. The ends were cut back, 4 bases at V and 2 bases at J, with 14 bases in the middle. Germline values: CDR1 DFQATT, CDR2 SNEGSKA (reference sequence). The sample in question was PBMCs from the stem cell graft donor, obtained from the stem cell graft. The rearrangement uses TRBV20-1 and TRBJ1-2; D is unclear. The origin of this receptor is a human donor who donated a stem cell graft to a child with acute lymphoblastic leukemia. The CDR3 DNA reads TGCAGTGCTAACGATCTAACTCGAAACTATGGCTACACCTTC. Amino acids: CSANDLTRNYGYTF.